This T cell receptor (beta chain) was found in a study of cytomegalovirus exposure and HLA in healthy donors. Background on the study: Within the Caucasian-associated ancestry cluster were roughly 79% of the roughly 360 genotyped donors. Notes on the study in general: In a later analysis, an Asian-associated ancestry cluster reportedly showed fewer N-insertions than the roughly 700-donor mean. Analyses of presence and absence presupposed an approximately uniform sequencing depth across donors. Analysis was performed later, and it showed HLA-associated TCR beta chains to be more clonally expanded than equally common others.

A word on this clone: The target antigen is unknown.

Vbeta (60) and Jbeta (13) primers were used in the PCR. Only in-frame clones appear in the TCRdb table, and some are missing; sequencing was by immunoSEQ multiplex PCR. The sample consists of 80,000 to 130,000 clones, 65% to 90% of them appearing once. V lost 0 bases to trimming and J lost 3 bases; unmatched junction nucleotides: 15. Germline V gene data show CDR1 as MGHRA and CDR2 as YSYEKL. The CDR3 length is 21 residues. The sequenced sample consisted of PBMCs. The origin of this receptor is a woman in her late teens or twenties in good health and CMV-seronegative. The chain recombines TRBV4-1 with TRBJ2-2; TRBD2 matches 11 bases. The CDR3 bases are TGCGCCAGCAGCCAAGATCCCCTTCGGGGTAGCGGGAGGGCCTACACCGGGGAGCTGTTTTTT. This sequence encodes CASSQDPLRGSGRAYTGELFF.